One T cell receptor beta chain is described in this entry. No antigen is known for it. This sample is drawn from a study of T cell responses to AZD1222 COVID-19 vaccine. Some clones are missing from TCRdb's copy, which holds only in-frame ones; the method was immunoSEQ multiplex PCR. The sample has about 120,000 clones, 90% seen once; the top ten hold just over 7%. Germline V gene data show CDR1 as LGHDT and CDR2 as YNNKEL (reference sequence). The ends lost 1 base at V and 9 bases at J; junction bases unmatched: 6. CDR3 size: 15 residues. Findings of the study overall: Nearly half of spike-specific TCRs reportedly go after variant regions that carry no mutations. Baseline serostatus was positive in only a handful of AZD1222 recipients.

The source was peripheral blood, collected on day 0 of AZD1222 vaccination. The TCR comes from an adult in good health. The chain recombines TRBV3-1 (or the pseudogene TRBV3-2) with TRBJ2-1; 10 bases are shared with TRBD2. The CDR3 sequence is CASSQGAGGPGEQFF. CDR3 DNA sequence: TGTGCCAGCAGCCAAGGAGCGGGAGGGCCCGGTGAGCAGTTCTTC.